The 23 T cell receptor beta chains presented below share a single source sample, sequenced in a study of shared clonotypes between healthy human individuals. Method: immunoSEQ multiplex PCR; TCRdb's copy keeps in-frame clones and lacks some. The sample lists under 550,000 clones; 96% were seen once. The sample consisted of naive CD4+ T cells sorted from blood. Subset given: CD45RA+ positively selected. These TCRs come from a woman in her twenties or thirties in good health.

This CDR3 is CASSPLTSGRDTDTQYF. In DNA, the CDR3 is TGTGCCAGCTCACCATTGACTAGCGGGAGGGACACAGATACGCAGTATTTT. The genes are TRBV18 and TRBJ2-3, with 14 bases identical to TRBD2. The CDR3 extends over 17 amino acids. Unmatched junction bases numbered 3, after V lost 2 bases and J lost 2 bases. The germline V gene has CDR1 KGHSH and CDR2 LQKENI.

DNA for the CDR3: TGTGCCAGCAGTTTAGGGGGACAGGGTTACGAGCAGTACTTC. This gives the protein CASSLGGQGYEQYF. The J gene is TRBJ2-7, the V gene TRBV28; TRBD1 aligns across 9 bases. CDR3 size: 14 residues. V shed 2 bases and J 4 bases; nucleotides not matched to a gene: 3. CDR1 and CDR2 (germline): MDHEN, SYDVKM.

The V gene is TRBV7-9, the J gene TRBJ2-2; 8 nucleotides align to TRBD2. The ends lost 1 base at V and 3 bases at J; junction bases unmatched: 7. Looked up from germline, CDR1 is SEHNR and CDR2 is FQNEAQ (reference sequence). This CDR3 is 17 amino acids long. The chain's CDR3 is CASSLGASGSDTGELFF. For the CDR3, the DNA is TGTGCCAGCAGCTTAGGGGCTAGCGGGTCCGACACCGGGGAGCTGTTTTTT. The full variable domain, completed using reference TRBV7-9 and TRBJ2-2, is DTGVSQNPRHKITKRGQNVTFRCDPISEHNRLYWYRQTLGQGPEFLTYFQNEAQLEKSRLLSDRFSAERPKGSFSTLEIQRTEQGDSAMYLCASSLGASGSDTGELFFGEGSRLTVL.

The chain recombines TRBV18 with TRBJ2-5, with 7 bases aligning to TRBD1. There are 14 residues in the CDR3. Losses at the gene ends were 3 bases for V and 2 bases for J; bases not matched to a gene: 3. Germline-derived CDR1 and CDR2 are KGHSH and LQKENI. The DNA of the CDR3 is TGTGCCAGCTCACCCTGGGACAGTCAAGAGACCCAGTACTTC. Translating it yields CASSPWDSQETQYF.

The chain links TRBV5-1 to TRBJ2-5; D is unclear. This CDR3 has 15 amino acids. CDR1 SGHRS and CDR2 YFSETQ come from the germline V gene. Trimming pared 0 bases from V and 5 bases from J, leaving 14 bases between. CDR3: CASSLGSAGWETQYF. For the CDR3, the DNA is TGCGCCAGCAGCTTGGGGTCCGCAGGATGGGAGACCCAGTACTTC.

V gene TRBV5-1 combines with J gene TRBJ2-7, with 13 bases identical to TRBD2. There are 17 residues in the CDR3. Looked up from germline, CDR1 is SGHRS and CDR2 is YFSETQ. J was trimmed by 3 bases and V by 4 bases; bases with no gene match: 10. The CDR3 spells CASSTRQGTSGIYEQYF. Written as DNA, the CDR3 is TGCGCCAGCAGCACCCGACAGGGGACTAGCGGGATCTACGAGCAGTACTTC.

The chain joins TRBV2 to TRBJ2-2; 7 nucleotides line up with TRBD1. Germline CDR1 SNHLY, CDR2 FYNNEI. The CDR3 runs 13 residues. The trim removed 7 bases at V and 7 bases at J, leaving 6 bases unmatched. As DNA, the CDR3 is TGTGCCAGCAAACCAGGGGGATTCGGGGAGCTGTTTTTT. The encoded protein is CASKPGGFGELFF.

This clone occurred once. The chain employs TRBV30 and TRBJ2-5; no reliable D call. The DNA end is a closer match to TRBJ2-7, so the J assignment may be wrong. CDR1 is GTSNPN, CDR2 SVGIG, per germline (reference sequence). The CDR3 has 11 residues. The CDR3 DNA is TGTGCCTGCGCCCGTTCCGACGAGCAGTACTTC. This encodes CACARSDEQYF.

The chain recombines TRBV28 with TRBJ2-1; D is possibly TRBD1 (6 bases). Trimming removed 6 bases from V and 10 bases from J, with 16 bases in between. This CDR3 region has 13 residues. Per germline, CDR1 MDHEN and CDR2 SYDVKM. CDR3 loop: CASRAGELREQFF. The CDR3 DNA reads as TGTGCCAGCAGGGCAGGGGAACTCCGGGAGCAGTTCTTC.

The chain has TRBV6-1 and TRBJ2-1; TRBD2 agrees at 10 bases. Germline-derived CDR1 and CDR2 are MNHNS and SASEGT. CDR3 length equals 15 residues. For the CDR3, the DNA is TGTGCAACGCAGGTAGGACTAGCGGTTATGAATGAGCAGTTCTTC. It translates to CATQVGLAVMNEQFF.

The chain combines TRBV30 with TRBJ2-5, with 12 bases lining up with TRBD2. Germline V CDR1 and CDR2: GTSNPN, SVGIG (reference sequence). CDR3 size: 16 residues. Trimming at V came to 0 bases and at J to 5 bases, leaving 7 bases not matched to a gene. The CDR3 here is CAWSVGSLAGGETQYF. The CDR3 nucleotides are TGTGCCTGGAGTGTAGGTTCGCTAGCGGGAGGGGAGACCCAGTACTTC.

The rearrangement links TRBV9 to TRBJ1-1; TRBD1 agrees at 7 bases. The germline CDR1 and CDR2 sequences are SGDLS and YYNGEE. The CDR3 has 14 residues. V lost 4 bases to trimming and J lost 2 bases; unmatched junction nucleotides: 5. CDR3 protein: CASSTYRGNTEAFF. The CDR3 region has the DNA TGTGCCAGCAGCACCTACAGGGGTAACACTGAAGCTTTCTTT.

V usage is TRBV7-9 and J usage is TRBJ2-7, with D unresolved. The CDR3 spans 12 residues. V lost 1 base to trimming and J lost 6 bases, with 7 bases between them. The germline gives CDR1 SEHNR, CDR2 FQNEAQ (reference sequence). In nucleotides, the CDR3 is TGTGCCAGCAGCTTAGAGGCGGCCGAGCAGTACTTC. Translation: CASSLEAAEQYF.

This chain uses TRBV19 with TRBJ2-1; 8 positions agree with TRBD2. J gave up 5 bases and V 3 bases, and 18 bases lay outside the gene matches. Germline-derived CDR1 and CDR2 are LNHDA and SQIVND (reference sequence). The CDR3 has 19 amino acids. The CDR3 loop is CASSIDDQGWAGGDNEQFF. In DNA, the CDR3 is TGTGCCAGTAGTATCGACGACCAGGGATGGGCGGGAGGTGACAATGAGCAGTTCTTC.

This rearrangement joins TRBV19 to TRBJ1-1, with D uncertain. The CDR3 length is 13 residues. Germline assignment: CDR1 LNHDA and CDR2 SQIVND (reference sequence). V dropped 5 bases and J dropped 3 bases, with 10 bases sitting between them. CDR3 DNA sequence: TGTGCCAGTAGTTATCAGAGAGACACTGAAGCTTTCTTT. Translating it yields CASSYQRDTEAFF.

The chain's CDR3 is CASSVRGRDYNSPLHF. The CDR3 DNA follows: TGTGCCAGCAGCGTAAGGGGGCGCGACTATAATTCACCCCTCCACTTT. The rearrangement uses TRBV28 and TRBJ1-6; 7 bases line up with TRBD1. Germline V gene lookup returns CDR1 MDHEN and CDR2 SYDVKM. V was clipped by 6 bases and J by 3 bases; unmatched bases: 8. The CDR3 extends over 16 amino acids.

The rearrangement joins TRBV5-8 to TRBJ2-5; 7 nucleotides align to TRBD1. Germline lookup yields CDR1 SGHTS and CDR2 YDEGEE. V lost 0 bases to trimming and J lost 5 bases; unmatched junction nucleotides: 4. This CDR3 has 14 amino acids. CDR3 nucleotides: TGTGCCAGCAGCTTGGTAGGGGGCGGTGAGACCCAGTACTTC. Its translation: CASSLVGGGETQYF. The full variable domain, rest sourced from reference TRBV5-8 and TRBJ2-5, is EAGVTQSPTHLIKTRGQQATLRCSPISGHTSVYWYQQALGLGLQFLLWYDEGEERNRGNFPPRFSGRQFPNYSSELNVNALELEDSALYLCASSLVGGGETQYFGPGTRLLVL.

This chain joins TRBV5-5 and TRBJ1-1; maybe TRBD1 (5 bases). The V gene lost 5 bases and the J gene lost 5 bases, with 10 bases spanning the gap. CDR1 is SGHKS, CDR2 YYEKEE, per germline (reference sequence). The CDR3 runs to 12 residues. Written as DNA, the CDR3 is TGTGCCAGCAGTCCAGGGTGGACTGAAGCTTTCTTT. Residues: CASSPGWTEAFF.

This clone turned up a few times. Other DNA sequences from this sample encode an identical CDR3 as well. The V call is TRBV7-9, the J call TRBJ2-2; no reliable D call. The CDR3 spans 12 residues. CDR1 is SEHNR and CDR2 is FQNEAQ in the germline V gene (reference sequence). The V gene lost 6 bases and the J gene lost 1 base, with 3 bases spanning the gap. CDR3 sequence reads: CASSLNTGELFF. The CDR3 DNA reads TGTGCCAGCAGTTTGAACACCGGGGAGCTGTTTTTT. Full variable domain (outside the CDR3, taken from reference TRBV7-9 and TRBJ2-2): DTGVSQNPRHKITKRGQNVTFRCDPISEHNRLYWYRQTLGQGPEFLTYFQNEAQLEKSRLLSDRFSAERPKGSFSTLEIQRTEQGDSAMYLCASSLNTGELFFGEGSRLTVL.

This clone showed up just once. The chain links TRBV19 to TRBJ1-5, with a tentative D call TRBD1 (5 bases). Germline assignment: CDR1 LNHDA and CDR2 SQIVND (reference sequence). The V gene lost 0 bases and the J gene lost 4 bases, with 13 bases spanning the gap. The CDR3 covers 16 residues. The CDR3 is CASSIDFGAENQPQHF. The CDR3 DNA sequence: TGTGCCAGTAGTATAGATTTTGGGGCCGAGAATCAGCCCCAGCATTTT.

V gene TRBV28 combines with J gene TRBJ1-2; D possibly corresponds to TRBD1 (5 bases). Germline V CDR1 and CDR2: MDHEN, SYDVKM. V was clipped by 8 bases and J by 3 bases, with 16 bases between them. CDR3 length: 14 residues. The CDR3 region is CASGPGGGYYGYTF. The CDR3 coding sequence is TGTGCCAGCGGCCCAGGCGGGGGGTACTATGGCTACACCTTC.

The chain carries TRBV5-1 and TRBJ2-2, with D hard to call. There are 14 residues in the CDR3. Germline values: CDR1 SGHRS, CDR2 YFSETQ. V shed 3 bases and J shed 5 bases, with 11 bases lying between them. CDR3 residues: CASSYMGITGELFF. The CDR3, as DNA: TGCGCCAGCAGCTATATGGGGATAACCGGGGAGCTGTTTTTT.

This clone was recorded once. This chain uses TRBV2 with TRBJ2-5, with 7 bases that match TRBD1. Trimming took 4 bases from V and 5 from J; bases not matched to a gene: 4. Per germline, CDR1 SNHLY and CDR2 FYNNEI. The CDR3 is made up of 13 amino acids. CDR3 bases: TGTGCCAGCAGTGTAGACAGGGATGAGACCCAGTACTTC. Translated: CASSVDRDETQYF.